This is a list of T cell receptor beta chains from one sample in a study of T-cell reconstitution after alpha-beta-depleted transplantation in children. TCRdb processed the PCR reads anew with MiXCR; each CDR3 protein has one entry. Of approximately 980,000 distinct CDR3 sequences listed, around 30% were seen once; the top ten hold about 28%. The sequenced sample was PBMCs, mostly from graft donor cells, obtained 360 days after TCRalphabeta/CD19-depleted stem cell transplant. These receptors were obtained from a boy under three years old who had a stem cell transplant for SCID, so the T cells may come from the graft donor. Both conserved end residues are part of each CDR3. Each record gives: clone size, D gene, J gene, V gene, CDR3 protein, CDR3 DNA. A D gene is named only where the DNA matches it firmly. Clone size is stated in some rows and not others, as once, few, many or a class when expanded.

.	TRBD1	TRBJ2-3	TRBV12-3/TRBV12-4	CASSPDRGLSDTQYF	TGTGCCAGCAGTCCGGACAGGGGGCTCTCAGATACGCAGTATTTT
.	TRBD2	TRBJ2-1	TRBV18	CASSPLTSGVYNEQFF	TGTGCCAGCTCACCCCTGACTAGCGGGGTCTACAATGAGCAGTTCTTC
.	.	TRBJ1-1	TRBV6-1	CASSREQGGGPEAFF	TGTGCCAGCAGTAGGGAACAGGGCGGTGGACCTGAAGCTTTCTTT
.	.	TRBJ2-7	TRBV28	CASSLMGVGEQYF	TGTGCCAGCAGTTTAATGGGCGTCGGCGAGCAGTACTTC
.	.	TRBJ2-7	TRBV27	CASSLSVSHGPYSYEQYF	TGTGCCAGCAGTTTATCGGTTTCACACGGACCCTACTCCTACGAGCAGTACTTC
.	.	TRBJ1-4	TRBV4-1	CASSQEPRGLAEKLFF	TGCGCCAGCAGCCAAGAACCCAGGGGACTGGCTGAAAAACTGTTTTTT
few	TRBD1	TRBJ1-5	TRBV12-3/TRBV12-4	CASSLVRGQGNQPQHF	TGTGCCAGCAGCCTGGTTAGGGGGCAAGGCAATCAGCCCCAGCATTTT
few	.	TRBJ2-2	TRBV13	CASGPPGPFTGELFF	TGTGCCAGCGGTCCGCCGGGACCGTTCACCGGGGAGCTGTTTTTT
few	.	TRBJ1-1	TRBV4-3	CASSHDSGPREAFF	TGCGCCAGCAGCCATGACTCAGGGCCCCGTGAAGCTTTCTTT
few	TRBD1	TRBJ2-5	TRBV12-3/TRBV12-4	CASSSDRGAYQETQYF	TGTGCCAGCAGTAGCGACAGGGGCGCTTACCAAGAGACCCAGTACTTC
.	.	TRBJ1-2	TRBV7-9	CASSVDSLYGYTF	TGTGCCAGCAGCGTAGACAGCCTCTATGGCTACACCTTC
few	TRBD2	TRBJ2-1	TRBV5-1	CASSPGGLNNEQFF	TGCGCCAGCAGCCCGGGGGGGCTAAACAATGAGCAGTTCTTC
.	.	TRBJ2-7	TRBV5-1	CASSLWVRDYEQYF	TGCGCCAGCAGCTTGTGGGTTAGGGACTACGAGCAGTACTTC
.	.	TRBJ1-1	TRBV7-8	CASSFRLGGWGTEAFF	TGTGCCAGCAGCTTTAGGTTGGGGGGCTGGGGCACTGAAGCTTTCTTT
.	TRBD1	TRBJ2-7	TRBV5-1	CASSFSGTGFGEQYF	TGCGCCAGCAGCTTTTCCGGGACAGGGTTCGGCGAGCAGTACTTC
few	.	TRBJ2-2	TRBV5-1	CASSLPTTASGELFF	TGCGCCAGCAGCTTGCCCACTACAGCTTCCGGGGAGCTGTTTTTT
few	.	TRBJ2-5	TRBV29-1	CSVEGTQIYQETQYF	TGCAGCGTTGAAGGGACCCAGATTTACCAAGAGACCCAGTACTTC
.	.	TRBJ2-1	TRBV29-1	CSVEGSIPGQYNEQFF	TGCAGCGTTGAAGGATCCATCCCGGGACAATACAATGAGCAGTTCTTC
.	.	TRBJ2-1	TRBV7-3	CASSFERYNEQFF	TGTGCCAGCAGCTTTGAAAGGTACAATGAGCAGTTCTTC
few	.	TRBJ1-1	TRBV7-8	CASSLPDLNTEAFF	TGTGCCAGCAGCCTCCCGGACCTGAACACTGAAGCTTTCTTT
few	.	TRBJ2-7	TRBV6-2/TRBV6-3	CASSRGAYTAYEQYF	TGTGCCAGCAGCCGCGGGGCATACACCGCCTACGAGCAGTACTTC
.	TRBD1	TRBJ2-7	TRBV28	CASSRPGTGYAPEQYF	TGTGCCAGCAGTCGCCCCGGGACAGGGTATGCCCCCGAGCAGTACTTC
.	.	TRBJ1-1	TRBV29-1	CSVQPRPGASPDTEAFF	TGCAGCGTCCAACCCCGTCCGGGGGCGTCTCCGGACACTGAAGCTTTCTTT
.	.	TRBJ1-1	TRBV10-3	CAISGLSGTEAFF	TGTGCCATCAGTGGTTTGTCGGGGACTGAAGCTTTCTTT
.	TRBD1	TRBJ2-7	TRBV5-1	CASSFGQGAGSSYEQYF	TGCGCCAGCAGCTTCGGACAGGGGGCTGGAAGCTCCTACGAGCAGTACTTC
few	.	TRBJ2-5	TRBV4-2	CASSQDEMDSGETQYF	TGTGCCAGCAGCCAAGACGAAATGGACAGCGGGGAGACCCAGTACTTC
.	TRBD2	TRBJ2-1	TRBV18	CASSRPTSPHEQFF	TGTGCCAGCTCACGCCCGACTAGCCCACATGAGCAGTTCTTC
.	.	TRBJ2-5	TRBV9	CASSVESGYQETQYF	TGTGCCAGCAGCGTAGAGTCAGGATATCAAGAGACCCAGTACTTC
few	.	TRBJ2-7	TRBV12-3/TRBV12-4	CASSFGVVLEQYF	TGTGCCAGCAGTTTCGGGGTTGTTTTGGAGCAGTACTTC
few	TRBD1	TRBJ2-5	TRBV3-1	CASRQGAWETQYF	TGTGCCAGTCGACAGGGGGCCTGGGAGACCCAGTACTTC
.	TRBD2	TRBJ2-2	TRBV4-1	CASSQVSSGVSTGELFF	TGCGCCAGCAGCCAAGTTTCTAGCGGGGTATCCACCGGGGAGCTGTTTTTT
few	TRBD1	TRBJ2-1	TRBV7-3	CASSLRGQGYNEQFF	TGTGCCAGCAGCTTACGGGGACAGGGTTACAATGAGCAGTTCTTC
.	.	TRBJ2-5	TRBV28	CASSLLGHRAQYF	TGTGCCAGCAGTTTATTGGGGCACAGGGCCCAGTACTTC
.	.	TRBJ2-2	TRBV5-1	CASSFSRDLGELFF	TGCGCCAGCAGCTTCTCTAGGGACCTCGGGGAGCTGTTTTTT
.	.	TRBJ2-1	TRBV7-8	CASSQNQGGLGEQFF	TGTGCCAGCAGCCAGAACCAGGGGGGGTTAGGTGAGCAGTTCTTC